The source of this T cell receptor (beta chain) is a study of cytomegalovirus exposure and HLA in healthy donors. Germline trimming cut 1 base from V and 4 bases from J; bases unmatched to any gene: 1. The CDR3 is 15 amino acids. Per the germline V gene, CDR1 is MGHRA and CDR2 is YSYEKL. PCR primers comprised 60 Vbeta and 13 Jbeta primers. Data came from immunoSEQ multiplex PCR; TCRdb stores just in-frame clones and leaves some out. This table lists 100,000 to 150,000 clones. Study-level findings and limits: Researchers reported in a later analysis that common viral pathogens appeared linked to several top clusters.

Of note for this clone: The antigen is not known.

The receptor comes from a man aged 40-50 years in good health and CMV-seronegative. The chain carries TRBV4-1 and TRBJ2-4; TRBD2 agrees at 10 bases. Sequenced input: PBMCs. In nucleotides, the CDR3 is TGCGCCAGCAGCCAAGCACTAGCGGGGAAAAACATTCAGTACTTC. Encoded protein: CASSQALAGKNIQYF.